Sequencing of this TCR beta chain was carried out in a study of T cells in Graves' hyperthyroidism and ophthalmopathy. V was clipped by 0 bases and J by 7 bases, with 7 bases between them. Germline V gene lookup returns CDR1 LGHNA and CDR2 YSLEER. The CDR3 consists of 13 residues. The sample holds a few counts of this clonotype. From RNA transcripts, TCR beta CDR3 regions were amplified. A first-round RT-PCR of the TCR CDR3 used the HTBI primer set. Each CDR3 protein gets one entry after TCRdb re-called the multiplex PCR reads with MiXCR. The data hold hundreds of thousands of distinct CDR3 sequences, with about 15% observed a single time.

This TCR was sampled from a woman aged 18-29 years with Graves' hyperthyroidism. Sequencing input: blood. The chain joins TRBV4-3 to TRBJ2-1, with no clear D. The CDR3: CASSQDSENEQFF. Here the CDR3 DNA reads TGCGCCAGCAGCCAAGATTCAGAGAATGAGCAGTTCTTC.